This T cell receptor (beta chain) was captured in a study of cytomegalovirus exposure and HLA in healthy donors. Profiling relied on immunoSEQ multiplex PCR, and the TCRdb table lists in-frame clones only, not all of them. The sample holds around 140,000 clones; approximately 86% are singletons and the top ten take 3.5% to 5.5%. The V gene's germline CDR1 is LGHNA and CDR2 YNFKEQ. V lost 6 bases and J lost 5; bases outside the gene matches: 19. The CDR3 extends over 19 amino acids. V is TRBV4-2 and J is TRBJ2-1; 10 bases are a match to TRBD1. The receptor's source is a man between 18 and 29 years old in good health and CMV-seropositive. What was sequenced was PBMCs. The CDR3 nucleotides read TGTGCCAGCAGTAAGTTCTACCCCCTGGTCGGGACAGGGGACAATGAGCAGTTCTTC. It yields the protein CASSKFYPLVGTGDNEQFF.